These T cell receptor beta chains were read from a single sample in a study of vaccination and CD4 T cells after COVID-19. MiXCR, run by TCRdb on the PCR reads, gives a single entry per CDR3 protein. This sample carries about 9,400 distinct CDR3 sequences, over 70% of them seen once, and the ten largest clones take under 40%. Their cognate antigens are unknown. Specimen: CD4+ T cells from blood, cultured in vitro. Every receptor here comes from a human donor who had recovered from COVID-19. Each CDR3 is given with its conserved first and last residue. A D gene is named only where the DNA matches it firmly. A row's size may be missing; if present it is once, few, many or a size class.

V gene	J gene	clone size	D gene	CDR3 DNA	CDR3 protein
TRBV7-9	TRBJ1-2	few	-	TGTGCCAGCACCCTTATAGGGAGCTACACCTTC	CASTLIGSYTF
TRBV20-1	TRBJ1-1	-	TRBD1	TGCAGTGCTAGAGCCGGGACAGGGAACGTGGCTTTCTTT	CSARAGTGNVAFF
TRBV20-1	TRBJ1-1	-	TRBD1	TGCAGTGCTCCTAGACAGGGCGGAACTGAAGCTTTCTTT	CSAPRQGGTEAFF
TRBV15	TRBJ2-1	-	-	TGTGCCACCAGCAGAGGAAGGGGTGAGAGGAATGAGCAGTTCTTC	CATSRGRGERNEQFF
TRBV5-4	TRBJ2-7	-	TRBD2	TGTGCCAGCAGCTGGGGGGGGACCGAGCAGTACTTC	CASSWGGTEQYF
TRBV20-1	TRBJ2-5	-	TRBD2	TGCAGTGCTTATCGACTAGCAAGACTGGAGACCCAGTACTTC	CSAYRLARLETQYF
TRBV27	TRBJ1-1	few	-	TGTGCCAGCAGGAGGGCAGGGAACACTGAAGCTTTCTTT	CASRRAGNTEAFF
TRBV10-1	TRBJ2-5	-	TRBD2	TGCGCCAGCAGTATAGCGGGAGCCGAGGAGACCCAGTACTTC	CASSIAGAEETQYF
TRBV20-1	TRBJ2-5	few	TRBD2	TGCAGTGCTATCGCCCGAGAAGCGGGGTCTCAAGAGACCCAGTACTTC	CSAIAREAGSQETQYF
TRBV20-1	TRBJ2-2	-	TRBD2	TGCAGTGCTAGCTCGGGCGGGGGGAACACCGGGGAGCTGTTTTTT	CSASSGGGNTGELFF
TRBV6-2/TRBV6-3	TRBJ1-5	-	-	TGTGCCAGCAGTCGCCGTCAAGGGGACCAACGCCTTAGCAATCAGCCCCAGCATTTT	CASSRRQGDQRLSNQPQHF
TRBV6-5	TRBJ1-2	-	-	TGTGCCAGCAGTTCTACCCCACTGAAAACCTATAGCTACACCTTC	CASSSTPLKTYSYTF
TRBV6-1	TRBJ1-5	-	TRBD1	TGTGCCAGCATGACAGGGGGCATAGGACAGCCCCAGCATTTT	CASMTGGIGQPQHF
TRBV5-4	TRBJ2-1	-	TRBD2	TGTGCCAGCAGCCAGGGACTAGCGGGAGAGTATGAGCAGTTCTTC	CASSQGLAGEYEQFF
TRBV20-1	TRBJ2-3	-	TRBD2	TGCAGTGCTAGAGTTTCTAGTAGCGGGGGGATTTCAGATACGCAGTATTTT	CSARVSSSGGISDTQYF
TRBV2	TRBJ1-2	-	TRBD1	TGTGCCAGCAGTGTCCAAGCAGGGGGCTATGGCTACACCTTC	CASSVQAGGYGYTF
TRBV6-1	TRBJ1-1	-	-	TGTGCCAGCAGTGCCGGGCTAGGGAGCACTGAAGCTTTCTTT	CASSAGLGSTEAFF
TRBV7-2	TRBJ1-6	-	TRBD1	TGTGCCAGCAGCTCGACAGGGAGGAATTCACCCCTCCACTTT	CASSSTGRNSPLHF
TRBV20-1	TRBJ1-1	-	-	TGCAGTGCTAGAGATCAGAGAGGGTCGACGCTGAACACTGAAGCTTTCTTT	CSARDQRGSTLNTEAFF
TRBV11-2	TRBJ2-2	-	-	TGTGCCAGCAGCCGTGAGCGTAGCGGGGAGCTGTTTTTT	CASSRERSGELFF
TRBV20-1	TRBJ2-7	-	-	TGCAGCGTAACAGTCGTCGGGTCCTACGAGCAGTACTTC	CSVTVVGSYEQYF
TRBV7-9	TRBJ1-1	-	-	TGTGCCAGCAGCCGAACCGGGGGGGACACTGAAGCTTTCTTT	CASSRTGGDTEAFF
TRBV15	TRBJ1-4	-	-	TGTGCCACCAGCAGTGGTGGGTTAATGGAAAAACTGTTTTTT	CATSSGGLMEKLFF
TRBV7-8	TRBJ1-1	-	-	TGTGCCAGCAGCATGCTGACAGAGAGGAGAGGAGCTTTCTTT	CASSMLTERRGAFF
TRBV27	TRBJ2-7	few	-	TGTGCCAGCAGCTCAACTCTCCGACAGCGGAGGAGCTCCTACGAGCAGTACTTC	CASSSTLRQRRSSYEQYF
TRBV27	TRBJ1-1	once	-	TGTGCCAGCAGTCGCCGGGCAGGGGTCGGGAGGAACACTGAAGCTTTCTTT	CASSRRAGVGRNTEAFF
TRBV20-1	TRBJ2-5	-	TRBD1	TGCAGTGCTAGAGACTCCAGGGGGAATCCCGAGACCCAGTACTTC	CSARDSRGNPETQYF
TRBV20-1	TRBJ2-2	few	TRBD2	TGCAGTGCTATCGGACTAGCGGGGGCCTTGAACACCGGGGAGCTGTTTTTT	CSAIGLAGALNTGELFF
TRBV18	TRBJ2-7	once	-	TGTGCCAGCTCACCACCGGGTCGGGGCGAGCAGTACTTC	CASSPPGRGEQYF
TRBV7-9	TRBJ2-3	-	-	TGTGCCAGCAGCTTCGTAGCGGTCACAGATACGCAGTATTTT	CASSFVAVTDTQYF
TRBV20-1	TRBJ2-1	-	-	TGCAGTGCTAGAGTTGACCAACATGAGCAGTTCTTC	CSARVDQHEQFF
TRBV7-9	TRBJ2-7	-	-	TGTGCCAGCAGCTTAACGGACTACGAGCAGTACTTC	CASSLTDYEQYF
TRBV6-1	TRBJ1-2	few	-	TGTGCCAGCAGATTACGGGGGTTTTTATATGGCTACACCTTC	CASRLRGFLYGYTF
TRBV2	TRBJ1-2	-	-	TGTGCCAGCAGTAACAAGCCTGGCTATGGCTACACCTTC	CASSNKPGYGYTF
TRBV15	TRBJ1-4	-	TRBD1	TGTGCCACCAGCAGGACGGACAGGGGGCCTGAAAAACTGTTTTTT	CATSRTDRGPEKLFF
TRBV28	TRBJ1-5	-	-	TGTGCCAGCAGTTTACCAGGGAATAGCAATCAGCCCCAGCATTTT	CASSLPGNSNQPQHF
TRBV7-9	TRBJ1-2	-	TRBD1	TGTGCCAGCAGCTTAGACAGGGGCGTTTTAGGCTACACCTTC	CASSLDRGVLGYTF
TRBV19	TRBJ2-5	-	TRBD2	TGTGCCAGTAGCCCCGGGGGGTACCAAGAGACCCAGTACTTC	CASSPGGYQETQYF
TRBV15	TRBJ2-5	-	-	TGTGCCACCAGCAGAGATCCCATCCCGTACCAAGAGACCCAGTACTTC	CATSRDPIPYQETQYF
TRBV2	TRBJ2-3	-	-	TGTGCCAGCAGAGGTAGGGCAGCAGATACGCAGTATTTT	CASRGRAADTQYF
TRBV30	TRBJ1-2	-	-	TGTGCCTGGGGCAGGGACCGCCCAAGAGGCTACACCTTC	CAWGRDRPRGYTF